This TCR beta chain was observed in a study of blood T cell repertoires in COVID-19. Study-wide context: The United States, Italy and Spain supplied acute and convalescent COVID-19 samples. PBMCs, B-cell-depleted T cells, or T cells provided the cDNA or gDNA that made up the material.

Libraries were prepared by immunoSEQ multiplex PCR; TCRdb keeps only in-frame clonotypes and omits some of them. The table records about 110,000 clones, 80% to 90% of them present only once. Sequencing was performed on peripheral blood. This TCR derives from a human donor in a cohort sampled during active COVID-19.

In nucleotides, the CDR3 is TGCGCCAGCAGCCAAGAAGCCAGGGCGGCTGGCTACACCTTC. Translating it yields CASSQEARAAGYTF. The V call is TRBV4-1, the J call TRBJ1-2; perhaps TRBD1 as D (5 bases). CDR3 length: 14 amino acids. V lost 0 bases and J 7 bases, leaving 12 bases between the germline ends. Germline assignment: CDR1 MGHRA and CDR2 YSYEKL.